Given below is one TCR beta chain in context. Its antigen remains unidentified. These data are taken from a study of T cells in Graves' hyperthyroidism and ophthalmopathy. Study details: Upon initial diagnosis and before any treatment, peripheral blood was collected. Study results and caveats: The authors' 13 V-J model separated ophthalmopathy from stable hyperthyroidism.

Blood from later-ophthalmopathy patients was taken at first hyperthyroidism diagnosis. The length of the CDR3 is 16 residues. Germline loops: CDR1 ENHRY, CDR2 SYGVKD. Trimming removed 4 bases from V and 7 bases from J; junction bases left unmatched: 6. RNA transcripts yielded amplified TCR beta CDR3 regions. Carried out on the TCR CDR3, a first-round RT-PCR used the HTBI primer set. Each CDR3 protein is one row after TCRdb ran MiXCR on the multiplex PCR reads. The sample yields fewer than 650,000 distinct CDR3 sequences, approximately 14% seen once. The chain is built from TRBV10-3 and TRBJ2-1; TRBD2 aligns across 14 bases. This TCR came from a woman aged 25-40 years with Graves' hyperthyroidism that later progressed to Graves' ophthalmopathy. The sequencing sample was made of blood. CDR3 sequence: CAISGGLAGEGNEQFF. CDR3 in DNA: TGTGCCATCAGTGGGGGACTAGCGGGAGAGGGGAATGAGCAGTTCTTC.